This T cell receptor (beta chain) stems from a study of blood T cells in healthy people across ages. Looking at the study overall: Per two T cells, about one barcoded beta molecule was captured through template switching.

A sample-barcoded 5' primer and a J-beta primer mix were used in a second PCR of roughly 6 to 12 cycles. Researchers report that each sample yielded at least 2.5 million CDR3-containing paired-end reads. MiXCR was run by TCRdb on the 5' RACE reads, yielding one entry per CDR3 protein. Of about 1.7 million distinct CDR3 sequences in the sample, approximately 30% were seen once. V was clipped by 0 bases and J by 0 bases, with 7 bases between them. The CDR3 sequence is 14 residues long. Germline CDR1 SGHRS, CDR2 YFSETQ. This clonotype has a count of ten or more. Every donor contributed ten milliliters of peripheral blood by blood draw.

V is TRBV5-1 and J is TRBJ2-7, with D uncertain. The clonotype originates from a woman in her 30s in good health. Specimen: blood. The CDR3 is CASSLVPSSYEQYF. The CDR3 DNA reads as TGCGCCAGCAGCTTGGTACCGAGCTCCTACGAGCAGTACTTC. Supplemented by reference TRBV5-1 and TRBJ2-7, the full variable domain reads KAGVTQTPRYLIKTRGQQVTLSCSPISGHRSVSWYQQTPGQGLQFLFEYFSETQRNKGNFPGRFSGRQFSNSRSEMNVSTLELGDSALYLCASSLVPSSYEQYFGPGTRLTVT.